The 4 T cell receptor beta chains below were found in one sample sequenced in a study of T cell responses to AZD1222 COVID-19 vaccine. Generated by immunoSEQ multiplex PCR, the TCRdb table keeps only in-frame clones and is missing some. Of just over 150,000 clones detected, 90% appear once; the ten largest clones hold 1.5% to 2%. Here the sequenced sample was peripheral blood, taken on day 0 of AZD1222 vaccination. The receptors here all came from an adult in good health.

This chain links TRBV6-5 with TRBJ2-7; D gene ambiguous. Trimming removed 6 bases from V and 0 bases from J, with 12 bases in between. There are 14 residues in the CDR3. The germline gives CDR1 MNHEY, CDR2 SVGAGI. The CDR3 sequence: CASRFGRSSYEQYF. The CDR3 DNA reads as TGTGCCAGCAGATTCGGCAGATCCTCCTACGAGCAGTACTTC.

The chain links TRBV11-3 to TRBJ2-3, with D perhaps matching TRBD2 (6 bases). The ends were cut back, 5 bases at V and 6 bases at J, with 24 bases in the middle. Germline loops: CDR1 SGHNT, CDR2 YENEEA. The CDR3 covers 17 residues. The chain's CDR3 is CASSPSDVDPAGDTQYF. Here the CDR3 DNA reads TGTGCCAGCAGCCCCTCGGATGTGGACCCGGCGGGGGATACGCAGTATTTT.

The chain uses TRBV2 and TRBJ1-2; D uncertain. With 7 bases removed from V and 4 bases from J, the gap between germline ends came to 10 bases. The V gene's germline CDR1 is SNHLY and CDR2 FYNNEI. The CDR3 extends over 12 amino acids. Here the CDR3 DNA reads TGTGCCAGCAAGAGTAGTTCCTATGGCTACACCTTC. Translation: CASKSSSYGYTF.

The chain couples TRBV15 to TRBJ2-7, with 9 bases identical to TRBD1. Trimming at V came to 6 bases and at J to 0 bases, leaving 6 bases not matched to a gene. Germline V gene sequence: CDR1 LNHNV, CDR2 YYDKDF (reference sequence). The CDR3 runs 15 residues. In DNA form, the CDR3 reads TGTGCCACCAGTCGGGACAGGGACTTCTCCTACGAGCAGTACTTC. It translates to CATSRDRDFSYEQYF.